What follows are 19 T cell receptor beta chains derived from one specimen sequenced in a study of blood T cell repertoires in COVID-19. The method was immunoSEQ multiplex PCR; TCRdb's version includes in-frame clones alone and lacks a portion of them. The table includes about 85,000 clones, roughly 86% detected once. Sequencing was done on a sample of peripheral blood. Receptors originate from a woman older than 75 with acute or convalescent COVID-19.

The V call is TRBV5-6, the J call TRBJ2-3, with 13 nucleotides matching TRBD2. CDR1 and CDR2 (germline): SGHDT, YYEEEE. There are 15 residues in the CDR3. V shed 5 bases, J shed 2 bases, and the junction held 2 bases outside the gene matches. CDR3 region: CASRGLAGYTDTQYF. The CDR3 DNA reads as TGTGCCAGCAGGGGACTAGCGGGGTACACAGATACGCAGTATTTT.

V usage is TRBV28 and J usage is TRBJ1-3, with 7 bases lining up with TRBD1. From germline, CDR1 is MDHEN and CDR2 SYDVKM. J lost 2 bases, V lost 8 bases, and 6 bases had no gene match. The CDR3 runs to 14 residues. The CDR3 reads CASVTGVAGNTIYF. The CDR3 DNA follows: TGTGCCAGCGTAACAGGGGTTGCTGGAAACACCATATATTTT.

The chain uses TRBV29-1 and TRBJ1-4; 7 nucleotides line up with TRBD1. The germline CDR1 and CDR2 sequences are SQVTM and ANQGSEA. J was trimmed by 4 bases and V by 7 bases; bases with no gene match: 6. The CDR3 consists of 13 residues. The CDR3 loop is CSGGTGDNEKLFF. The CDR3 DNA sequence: TGCAGCGGAGGTACAGGGGATAATGAAAAACTGTTTTTT.

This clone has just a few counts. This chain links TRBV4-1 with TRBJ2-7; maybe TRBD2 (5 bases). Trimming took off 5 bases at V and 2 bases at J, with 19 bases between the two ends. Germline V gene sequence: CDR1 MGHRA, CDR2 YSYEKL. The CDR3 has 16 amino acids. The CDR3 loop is CASSFSPRVPPYEQYF. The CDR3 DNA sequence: TGCGCCAGCAGCTTCTCGCCGCGGGTTCCCCCCTACGAGCAGTACTTC.

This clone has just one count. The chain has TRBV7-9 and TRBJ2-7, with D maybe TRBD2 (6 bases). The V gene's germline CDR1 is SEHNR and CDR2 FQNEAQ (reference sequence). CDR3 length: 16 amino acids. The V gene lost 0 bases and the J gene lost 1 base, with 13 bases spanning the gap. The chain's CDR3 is CASSLALSSGSYEQYF. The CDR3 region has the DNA TGTGCCAGCAGCTTAGCCTTAAGTAGCGGTTCCTACGAGCAGTACTTC.

The CDR3 region is CASSQIAPSYYNSPLHF. DNA for the CDR3: TGTGCCAGCAGCCAAATTGCCCCGAGTTACTATAATTCACCCCTCCACTTT. This chain joins TRBV14 and TRBJ1-6; no clear D. V lost 2 bases and J lost 3, with 14 bases in between. The CDR3 consists of 17 residues. Germline V CDR1 and CDR2: SGHDN, FVKESK.

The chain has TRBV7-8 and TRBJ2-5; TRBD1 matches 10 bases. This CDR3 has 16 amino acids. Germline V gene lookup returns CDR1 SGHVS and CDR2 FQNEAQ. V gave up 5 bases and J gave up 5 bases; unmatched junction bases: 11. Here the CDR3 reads CASSPDGWDRGETQYF. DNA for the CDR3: TGTGCCAGCAGCCCCGACGGGTGGGACAGGGGTGAGACCCAGTACTTC.

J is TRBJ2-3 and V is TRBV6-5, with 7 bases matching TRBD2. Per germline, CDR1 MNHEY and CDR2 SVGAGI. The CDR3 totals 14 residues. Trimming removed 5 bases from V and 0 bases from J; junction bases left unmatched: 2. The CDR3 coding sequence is TGTGCCAGCAGTCCCGGGGGGAGCACAGATACGCAGTATTTT. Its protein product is CASSPGGSTDTQYF.

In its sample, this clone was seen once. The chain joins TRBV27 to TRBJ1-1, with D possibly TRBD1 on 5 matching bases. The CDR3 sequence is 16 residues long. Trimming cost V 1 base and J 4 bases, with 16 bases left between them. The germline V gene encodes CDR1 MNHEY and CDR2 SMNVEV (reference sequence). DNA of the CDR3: TGTGCCAGCAGTTTATTCGCTCCGGTAAGGGGCACTGAAGCTTTCTTT. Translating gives CASSLFAPVRGTEAFF.

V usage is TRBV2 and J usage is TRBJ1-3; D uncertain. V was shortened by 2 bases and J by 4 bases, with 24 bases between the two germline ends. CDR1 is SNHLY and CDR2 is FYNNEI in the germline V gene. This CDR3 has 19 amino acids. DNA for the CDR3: TGTGCCAGCAGTGAATCTCTCGTCGGCTGGAACGAGAGGGGAAACACCATATATTTT. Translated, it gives CASSESLVGWNERGNTIYF. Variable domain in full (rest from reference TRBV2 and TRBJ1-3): EPEVTQTPSHQVTQMGQEVILRCVPISNHLYFYWYRQILGQKVEFLVSFYNNEISEKSEIFDDQFSVERPDGSNFTLKIRSTKLEDSAMYFCASSESLVGWNERGNTIYFGEGSWLTVV.

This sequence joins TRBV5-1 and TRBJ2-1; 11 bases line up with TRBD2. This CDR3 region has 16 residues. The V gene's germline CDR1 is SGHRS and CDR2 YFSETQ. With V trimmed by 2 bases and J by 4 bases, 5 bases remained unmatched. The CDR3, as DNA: TGCGCCAGCAGCTTAATAGCGGGAGGGAGTTACAATGAGCAGTTCTTC. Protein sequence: CASSLIAGGSYNEQFF.

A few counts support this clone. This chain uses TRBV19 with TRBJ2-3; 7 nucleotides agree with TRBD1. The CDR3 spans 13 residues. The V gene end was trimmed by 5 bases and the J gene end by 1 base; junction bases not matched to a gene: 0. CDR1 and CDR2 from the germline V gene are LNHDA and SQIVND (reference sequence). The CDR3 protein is CASSGQGTDTQYF. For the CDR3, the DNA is TGTGCCAGTAGTGGACAGGGCACAGATACGCAGTATTTT.

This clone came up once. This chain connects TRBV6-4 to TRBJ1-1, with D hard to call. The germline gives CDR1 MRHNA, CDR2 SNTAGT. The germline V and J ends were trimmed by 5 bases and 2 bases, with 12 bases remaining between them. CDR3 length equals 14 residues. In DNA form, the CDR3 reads TGTGCCAGCAGTCCCGCCCCGGGAAACACTGAAGCTTTCTTT. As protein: CASSPAPGNTEAFF.

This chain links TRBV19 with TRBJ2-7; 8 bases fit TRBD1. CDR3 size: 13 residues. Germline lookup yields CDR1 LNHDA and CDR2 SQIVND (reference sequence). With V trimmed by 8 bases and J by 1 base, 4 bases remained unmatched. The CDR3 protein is CASSTGASYEQYF. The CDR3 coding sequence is TGTGCCAGTTCGACAGGGGCGTCCTACGAGCAGTACTTC. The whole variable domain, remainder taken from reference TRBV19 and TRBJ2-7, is DGGITQSPKYLFRKEGQNVTLSCEQNLNHDAMYWYRQDPGQGLRLIYYSQIVNDFQKGDIAEGYSVSREKKESFPLTVTSAQKNPTAFYLCASSTGASYEQYFGPGTRLTVT.

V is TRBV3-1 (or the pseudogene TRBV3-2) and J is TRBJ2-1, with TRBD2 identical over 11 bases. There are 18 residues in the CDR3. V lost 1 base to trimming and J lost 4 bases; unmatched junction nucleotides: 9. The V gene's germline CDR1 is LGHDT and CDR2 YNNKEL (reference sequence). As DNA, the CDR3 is TGTGCCAGCAGCCAAGGGCTAGCGGGAGGCTTGGGGTACAATGAGCAGTTCTTC. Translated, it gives CASSQGLAGGLGYNEQFF.

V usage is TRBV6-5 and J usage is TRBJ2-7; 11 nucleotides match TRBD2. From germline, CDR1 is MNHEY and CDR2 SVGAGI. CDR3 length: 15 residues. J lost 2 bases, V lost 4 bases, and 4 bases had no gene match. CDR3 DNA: TGTGCCAGCAGTTCTTCTAGCGGGGGGACCTACGAGCAGTACTTC. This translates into CASSSSSGGTYEQYF.

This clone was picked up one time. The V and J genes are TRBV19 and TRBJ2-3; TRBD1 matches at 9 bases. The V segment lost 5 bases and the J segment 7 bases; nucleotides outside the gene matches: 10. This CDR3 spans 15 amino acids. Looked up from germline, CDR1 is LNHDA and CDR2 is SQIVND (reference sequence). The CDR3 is CASSSQGAPRHTQYF. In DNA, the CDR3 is TGTGCCAGTAGTTCACAGGGGGCCCCGCGCCATACGCAGTATTTT.

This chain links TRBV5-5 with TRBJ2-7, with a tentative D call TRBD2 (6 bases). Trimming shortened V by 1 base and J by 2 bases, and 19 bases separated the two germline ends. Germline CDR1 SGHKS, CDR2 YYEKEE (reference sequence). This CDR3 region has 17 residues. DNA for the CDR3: TGTGCCAGCAGCTTGCGGGGAGACACCGGGGGTACCTACGAGCAGTACTTC. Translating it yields CASSLRGDTGGTYEQYF.

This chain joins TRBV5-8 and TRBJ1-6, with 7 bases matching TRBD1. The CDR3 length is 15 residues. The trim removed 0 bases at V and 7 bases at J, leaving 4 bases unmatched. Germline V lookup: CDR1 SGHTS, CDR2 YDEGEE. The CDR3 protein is CASSLASGGNSPLHF. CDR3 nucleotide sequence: TGTGCCAGCAGCTTGGCTTCAGGGGGAAATTCACCCCTCCACTTT.